This T cell receptor (beta chain) was recovered during a study of T-cell memory formation after mild COVID-19. As for this clonotype: Its antigen is not identified.

Overall study results and limits: Among clones peaking at day 37 in the second wave, SARS-CoV-2 specificity remained unconfirmed.

Via MiXCR, TCRdb re-called the 5' RACE reads, giving one row per CDR3 protein. Here the sample spans fewer than 700,000 distinct CDR3 sequences, about 20% being singletons. Specimen: PBMCs or a T cell subset sorted from them (not recorded which). This clonotype was sampled from an adult woman who had mild COVID-19 (a few samples of this study predate the infection). Cell type and time point are not known.

CDR3 amino acids: CSARANTGPTSYEQYF. DNA for the CDR3: TGCAGTGCTAGGGCTAACACAGGCCCCACATCCTACGAGCAGTACTTC. The rearrangement joins TRBV20-1 to TRBJ2-7, with D tentatively TRBD1 (5 bases). Germline V lookup: CDR1 DFQATT, CDR2 SNEGSKA (reference sequence). CDR3 size: 16 residues. Deletions cut 3 bases from V and 1 base from J, with 19 bases between.